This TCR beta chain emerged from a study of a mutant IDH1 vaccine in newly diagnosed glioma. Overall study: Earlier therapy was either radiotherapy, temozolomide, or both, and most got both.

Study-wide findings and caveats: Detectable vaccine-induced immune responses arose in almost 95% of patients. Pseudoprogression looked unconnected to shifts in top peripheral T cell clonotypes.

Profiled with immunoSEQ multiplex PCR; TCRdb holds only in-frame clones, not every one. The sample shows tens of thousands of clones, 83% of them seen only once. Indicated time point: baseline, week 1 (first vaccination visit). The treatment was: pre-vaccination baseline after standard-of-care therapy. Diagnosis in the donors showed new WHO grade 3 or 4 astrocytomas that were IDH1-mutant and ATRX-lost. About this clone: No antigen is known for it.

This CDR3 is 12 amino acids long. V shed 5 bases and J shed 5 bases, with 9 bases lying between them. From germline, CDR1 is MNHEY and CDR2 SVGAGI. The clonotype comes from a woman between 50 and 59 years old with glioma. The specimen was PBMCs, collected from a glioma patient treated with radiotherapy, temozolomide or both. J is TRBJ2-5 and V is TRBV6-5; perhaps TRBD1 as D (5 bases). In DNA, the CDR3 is TGTGCCAGCAGTCAGGGTCGGGAGACCCAGTACTTC. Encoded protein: CASSQGRETQYF.